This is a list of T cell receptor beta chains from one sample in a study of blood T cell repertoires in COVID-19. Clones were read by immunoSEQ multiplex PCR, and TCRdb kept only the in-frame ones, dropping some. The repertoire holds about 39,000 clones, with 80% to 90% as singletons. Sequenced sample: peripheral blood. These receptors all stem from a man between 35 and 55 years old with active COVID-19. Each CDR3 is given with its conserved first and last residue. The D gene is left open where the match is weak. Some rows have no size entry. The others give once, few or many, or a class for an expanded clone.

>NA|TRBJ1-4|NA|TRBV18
TGTGCCAGCTCAACAACGACAGCAACTAATGAAAAACTGTTTTTT
CASSTTTATNEKLFF
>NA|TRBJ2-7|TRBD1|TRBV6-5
TGTGCCAGCAGTTACCGACAGGGGGCCTACGAGCAGTACTTC
CASSYRQGAYEQYF
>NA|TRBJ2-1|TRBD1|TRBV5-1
TGCGCCAGCAGCTTGGACCCGGGACAGGGTTACAGTGAGCAGTTCTTC
CASSLDPGQGYSEQFF
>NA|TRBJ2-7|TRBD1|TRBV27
TGTGCCAGCAGTCACGGGACAGCTTACTCCTACGAGCAGTACTTC
CASSHGTAYSYEQYF
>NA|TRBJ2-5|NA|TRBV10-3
TGTGCCATCAGCGATACCGGGGAGGAGACCCAGTACTTC
CAISDTGEETQYF
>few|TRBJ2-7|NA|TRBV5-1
TGCGCCAGCAGCCCTTCTAACGCGGGGTTAACCTACGAGCAGTACTTC
CASSPSNAGLTYEQYF
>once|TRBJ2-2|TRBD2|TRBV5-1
TGCGCCAGCAGCTCCGGTGGACTAGCGGGAAGAACCGGGGAGCTGTTTTTT
CASSSGGLAGRTGELFF
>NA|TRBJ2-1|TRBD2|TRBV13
TGTGCCAGCAGCCCTGGACTAGCGGATGATCCTACAATGAAGCAGTTCTTC
CASSPGLADDPTMKQFF
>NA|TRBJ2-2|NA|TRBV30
TGTGCCTGGAGTGTCGGCAGGGCGAACACCGGGGAGCTGTTTTTT
CAWSVGRANTGELFF
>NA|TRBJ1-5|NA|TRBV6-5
TGTGCCAGCAGCCGTACGGGACTCAGCAATCAGCCCCAGCATTTT
CASSRTGLSNQPQHF
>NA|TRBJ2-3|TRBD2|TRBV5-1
TGCGCCAGCAGTTTAGCGGGCCTTAGCACAGATACGCAGTATTTT
CASSLAGLSTDTQYF
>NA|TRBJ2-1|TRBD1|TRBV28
TGTGCCAGCAGTTTCAGGGGGATCTCCTACAATGAGCAGTTCTTC
CASSFRGISYNEQFF
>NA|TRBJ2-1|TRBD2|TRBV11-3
TGTGCCAGCAGCTTAATGGGCGGGAGTAGGGGTGAGCAGTTCTTC
CASSLMGGSRGEQFF
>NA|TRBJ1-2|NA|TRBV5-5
TGTGCCAGCAGCCCTAGAGGGTATGGCTACACCTTC
CASSPRGYGYTF
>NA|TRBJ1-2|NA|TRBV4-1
TGCGCCAGCAGCCGACTAAACCCCTCTATTTCAACCCTCTATGGCTACACCTTC
CASSRLNPSISTLYGYTF
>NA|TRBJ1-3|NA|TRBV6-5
TGTGCCAGCAGTTCTACAGGTTCTGGAAACACCATATATTTT
CASSSTGSGNTIYF
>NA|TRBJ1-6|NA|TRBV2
TGTGCCAGCATTCTCACCGGCGGAGGGAACTATGGGGCACCCCTCCACTTT
CASILTGGGNYGAPLHF
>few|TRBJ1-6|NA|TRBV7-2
TGTGCCAGCAGCTTATTCCGCCGTGGAGGAAATTCACCCCTCCACTTT
CASSLFRRGGNSPLHF
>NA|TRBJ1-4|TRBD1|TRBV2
TGTGCCAGCAGTGAAGCCCGGACAGGTCTGAATGAAAAACTGTTTTTT
CASSEARTGLNEKLFF
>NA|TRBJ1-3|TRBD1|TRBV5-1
TGCGCCAGCAGCTTGCAACCGGGACAGGAGGGAAACACCATATATTTT
CASSLQPGQEGNTIYF
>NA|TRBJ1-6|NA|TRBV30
TGTGCCTGGGATCGTAGGGGTAATTCACCCCTCCACTTT
CAWDRRGNSPLHF
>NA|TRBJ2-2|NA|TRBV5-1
TGCGCCAGCAGCTTGCTGCAGGGGCGCACCGGGGAGCTGTTTTTT
CASSLLQGRTGELFF
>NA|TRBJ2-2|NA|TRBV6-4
TGTGCCAGCAGTGTAACAGGGTCCGGGGAGCTGTTTTTT
CASSVTGSGELFF
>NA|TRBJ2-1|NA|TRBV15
TGTGCCACCAGCAGAGATCCCCGGGATCGCCGATACAATGAGCAGTTCTTC
CATSRDPRDRRYNEQFF
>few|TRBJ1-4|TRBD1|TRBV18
TGTGCCAGCTCACCCCGACAGGGGGCAACTAATGAAAAACTGTTTTTT
CASSPRQGATNEKLFF
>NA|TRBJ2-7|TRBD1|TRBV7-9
TGTGCCAGCAGCCCTCGGACAGGACCTACCTACGAGCAGTACTTC
CASSPRTGPTYEQYF
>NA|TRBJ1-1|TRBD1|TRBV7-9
TGTGCCAGCAGCTTCCAGACAGGGGCAGGCACTGAAGCTTTCTTT
CASSFQTGAGTEAFF
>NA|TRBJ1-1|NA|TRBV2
TGTGCCAGCAGTCGTAGTCAGAACACTGAAGCTTTCTTT
CASSRSQNTEAFF
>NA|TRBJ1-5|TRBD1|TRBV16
TGTGCCAGCAGCCAAGGGAGACAGGGAAAAATCGGTCAGCCCCAGCATTTT
CASSQGRQGKIGQPQHF
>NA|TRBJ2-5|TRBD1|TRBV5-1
TGCGCCAGCAGGGTGACAGGGGCGGCGGAGACCCAGTACTTC
CASRVTGAAETQYF
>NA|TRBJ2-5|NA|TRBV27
TGTGCCAGCAGCGATTTCAGGGGCTTCAGACAAGAGACCCAGTACTTC
CASSDFRGFRQETQYF
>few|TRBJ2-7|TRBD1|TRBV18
TGTGCCAGCTCACCTCCCGGGACAGGGGCCCTCTACGAGCAGTACTTC
CASSPPGTGALYEQYF
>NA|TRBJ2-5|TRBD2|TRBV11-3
TGTGCCAGCAGCTCCACTACTAGGGAGGGGACCCAGTACTTC
CASSSTTREGTQYF
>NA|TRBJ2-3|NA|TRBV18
TGTGCCAGCTCACCACGGGGGCGGCCCGGGGCAGATACGCAGTATTTT
CASSPRGRPGADTQYF
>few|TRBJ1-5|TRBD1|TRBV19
TGTGCCAGTAGCGACAGGGAGGACAATCAGCCCCAGCATTTT
CASSDREDNQPQHF
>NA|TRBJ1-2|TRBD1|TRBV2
TGTGCCAGCAGTGAACCCGGAACAGGGGGCGCTGGGGGCTACACCTTC
CASSEPGTGGAGGYTF
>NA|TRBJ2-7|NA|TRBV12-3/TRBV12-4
TGTGCCAGCACAGGCCCAGGGGGGGAGCAGTACTTC
CASTGPGGEQYF
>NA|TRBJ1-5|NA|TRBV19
TGTGCCAGTAGTATCCTTCCGAGCAATCAGCCCCAGCATTTT
CASSILPSNQPQHF
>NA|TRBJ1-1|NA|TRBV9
TGTGCCAGCAGCCAGGGATCTGACACTGAAGCTTTCTTT
CASSQGSDTEAFF